This T cell receptor beta chain was recovered during a study of blood T cell repertoires in COVID-19. Study as a whole: Donors in the United States, Italy and Spain gave samples during acute or convalescent COVID-19. Sources were T cells, B-cell-depleted T cells, or PBMCs; the material itself was cDNA or gDNA.

Original methodology: The assay estimated nucleated cells by amplifying reference gene primers. TCRdb's table, derived via immunoSEQ multiplex PCR, lists solely in-frame clones and lacks some. V, J and clone size are taken as reported in that table, and D and trimming were inferred from the DNA itself. The sample has 200,000 to 250,000 clones, about 78% seen once. Germline CDR1 and CDR2: KGHSH and LQKENI. This CDR3 region has 16 residues. With 2 bases clipped from V and 1 base from J, the junction kept 1 base outside the gene matches. This TCR came from a woman between 65 and 79 years old with acute or convalescent COVID-19. This chain connects TRBV18 to TRBJ2-3; 12 bases are shared with TRBD2. The sample comprised peripheral blood. The CDR3, as DNA: TGTGCCAGCTCACCATGGACTAGCGGGGGCACAGATACGCAGTATTTT. Protein product: CASSPWTSGGTDTQYF.